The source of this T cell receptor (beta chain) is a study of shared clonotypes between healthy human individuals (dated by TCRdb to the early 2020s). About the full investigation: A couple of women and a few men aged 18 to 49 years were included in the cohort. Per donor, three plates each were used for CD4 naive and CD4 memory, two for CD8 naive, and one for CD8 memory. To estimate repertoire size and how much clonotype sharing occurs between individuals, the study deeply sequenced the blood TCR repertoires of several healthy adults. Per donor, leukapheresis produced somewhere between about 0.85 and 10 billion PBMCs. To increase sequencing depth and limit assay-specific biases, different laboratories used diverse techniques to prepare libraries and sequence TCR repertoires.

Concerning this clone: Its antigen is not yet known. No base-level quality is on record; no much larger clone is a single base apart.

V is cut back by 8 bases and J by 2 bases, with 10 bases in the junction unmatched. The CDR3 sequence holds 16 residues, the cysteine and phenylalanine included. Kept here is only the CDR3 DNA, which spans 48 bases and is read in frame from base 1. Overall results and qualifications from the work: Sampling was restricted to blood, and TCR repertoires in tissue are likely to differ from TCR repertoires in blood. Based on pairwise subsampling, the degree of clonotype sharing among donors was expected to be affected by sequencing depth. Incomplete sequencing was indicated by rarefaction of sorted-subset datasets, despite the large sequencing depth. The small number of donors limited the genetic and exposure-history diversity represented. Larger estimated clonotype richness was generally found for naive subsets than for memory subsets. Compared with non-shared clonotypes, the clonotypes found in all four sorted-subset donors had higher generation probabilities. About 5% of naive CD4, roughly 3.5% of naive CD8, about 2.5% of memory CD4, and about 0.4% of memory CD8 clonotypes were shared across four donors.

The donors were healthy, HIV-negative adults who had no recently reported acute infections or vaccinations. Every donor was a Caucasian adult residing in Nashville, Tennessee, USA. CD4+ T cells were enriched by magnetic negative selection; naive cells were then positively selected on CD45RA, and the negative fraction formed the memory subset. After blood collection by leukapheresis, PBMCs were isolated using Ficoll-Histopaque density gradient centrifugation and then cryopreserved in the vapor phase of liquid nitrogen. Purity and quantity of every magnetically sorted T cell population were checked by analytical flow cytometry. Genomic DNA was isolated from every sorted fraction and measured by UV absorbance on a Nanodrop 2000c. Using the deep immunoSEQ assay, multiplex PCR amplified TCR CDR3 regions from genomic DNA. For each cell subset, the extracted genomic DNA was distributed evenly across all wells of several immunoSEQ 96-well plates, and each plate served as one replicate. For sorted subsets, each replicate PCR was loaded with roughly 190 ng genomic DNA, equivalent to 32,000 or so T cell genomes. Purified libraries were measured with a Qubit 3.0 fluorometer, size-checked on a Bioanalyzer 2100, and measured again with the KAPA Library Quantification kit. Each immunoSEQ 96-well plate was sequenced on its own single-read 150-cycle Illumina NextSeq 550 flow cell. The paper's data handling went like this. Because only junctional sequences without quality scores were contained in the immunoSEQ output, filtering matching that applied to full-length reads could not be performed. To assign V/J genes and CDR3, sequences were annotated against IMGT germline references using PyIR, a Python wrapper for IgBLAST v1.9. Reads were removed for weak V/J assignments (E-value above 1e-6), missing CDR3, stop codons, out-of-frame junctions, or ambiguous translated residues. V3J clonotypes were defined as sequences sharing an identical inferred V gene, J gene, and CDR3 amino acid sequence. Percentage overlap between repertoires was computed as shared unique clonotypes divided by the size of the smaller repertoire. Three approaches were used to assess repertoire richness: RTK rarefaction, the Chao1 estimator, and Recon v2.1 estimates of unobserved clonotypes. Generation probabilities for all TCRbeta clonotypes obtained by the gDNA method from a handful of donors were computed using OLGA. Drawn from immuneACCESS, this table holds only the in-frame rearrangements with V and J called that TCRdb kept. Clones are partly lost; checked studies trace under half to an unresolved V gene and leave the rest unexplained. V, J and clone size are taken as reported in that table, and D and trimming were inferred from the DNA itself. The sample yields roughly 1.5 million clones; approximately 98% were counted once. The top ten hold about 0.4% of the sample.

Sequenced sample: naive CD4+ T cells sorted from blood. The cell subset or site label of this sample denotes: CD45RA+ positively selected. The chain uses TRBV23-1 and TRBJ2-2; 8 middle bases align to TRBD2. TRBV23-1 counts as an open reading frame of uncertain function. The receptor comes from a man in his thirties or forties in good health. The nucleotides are TGCGCCAGCTTTCTTGCACTAGCGGTTAACACCGGGGAGCTGTTTTTT. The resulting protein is CASFLALAVNTGELFF.